The rows below give T cell receptor beta chains drawn from one sample of a study of immune cell composition in non-small cell lung cancer. The protocol was immunoSEQ multiplex PCR, while the TCRdb copy is restricted to in-frame clones and leaves out a portion. The profile shows some 1,800 clones, around 81% of them singletons. Sequencing was carried out using non-adjacent lung tissue. The receptors were gathered from a human donor with non-small cell lung cancer. The CDR3 runs from the conserved cysteine through the conserved F or W. A D gene is named only where the DNA matches it firmly. Size is stated for part of the rows, as once, few or many counts, or as a class when the clone is expanded.

size	D	V	J	CDR3	DNA
.	TRBD1	TRBV27	TRBJ2-7	CASSPRAGTGYEQYF	TGTGCCAGCAGTCCGAGAGCCGGGACAGGCTACGAGCAGTACTTC
.	TRBD2	TRBV6-1	TRBJ2-4	CASKERGLAKNIQYF	TGTGCCAGCAAAGAGCGGGGACTAGCCAAAAACATTCAGTACTTC
.	.	TRBV6-1	TRBJ2-7	CASSQGQPYEQYF	TGTGCCAGCAGCCAGGGACAACCCTACGAGCAGTACTTC
large	TRBD2	TRBV6-1	TRBJ2-3	CASSELAGGPDTQYF	TGTGCCAGCAGTGAACTAGCGGGAGGGCCAGATACGCAGTATTTT
few	.	TRBV7-6	TRBJ1-3	CASSPVWRGSGNTIYF	TGTGCCAGCAGCCCAGTTTGGCGGGGCTCTGGAAACACCATATATTTT
.	.	TRBV4-3	TRBJ2-2	CASSQDGSGLHGGELFF	TGCGCCAGCAGCCAAGATGGGTCCGGACTCCATGGTGGGGAGCTGTTTTTT
.	TRBD2	TRBV28	TRBJ2-3	CASSLGVAGVGDTQYF	TGTGCCAGCAGCCTCGGGGTAGCGGGAGTCGGAGATACGCAGTATTTT
.	TRBD2	TRBV5-5	TRBJ2-7	CASRPPGGAGMYEQYF	TGTGCCAGCAGACCTCCTGGAGGAGCGGGAATGTACGAGCAGTACTTC
.	.	TRBV19	TRBJ2-7	CASSIGADEQYF	TGTGCCAGTAGTATAGGTGCGGACGAGCAGTACTTC
.	TRBD1	TRBV6-5	TRBJ1-5	CASRETGYSNQPQHF	TGTGCCAGCAGAGAGACAGGGTATAGCAATCAGCCCCAGCATTTT
.	.	TRBV6-4	TRBJ1-2	CASSDSGGADGYTF	TGTGCCAGCAGTGACTCAGGGGGGGCAGATGGCTACACCTTC
.	.	TRBV19	TRBJ1-5	CASREQGSGQPQHF	TGTGCCAGTAGAGAACAGGGATCGGGTCAGCCCCAGCATTTT
.	TRBD1	TRBV6-5	TRBJ1-1	CASSPGDRGTEAFF	TGTGCCAGCAGCCCTGGGGACAGGGGGACTGAAGCTTTCTTT
.	.	TRBV30	TRBJ1-1	CAWSGGANPGRTRTEAFF	TGTGCCTGGAGTGGTGGGGCGAATCCTGGGAGGACGAGGACTGAAGCTTTCTTT
few	TRBD1	TRBV29-1	TRBJ1-5	CSVGQGVGNQPQHF	TGCAGCGTTGGACAGGGGGTTGGCAATCAGCCCCAGCATTTT
few	.	TRBV6-1	TRBJ1-5	CASSRLGTPQHF	TGTGCCAGCAGCCGTTTGGGGACACCCCAGCATTTT
.	TRBD2	TRBV11-2	TRBJ2-5	CASSKILGLAGGERETQYF	TGTGCCAGCAGCAAGATATTAGGGCTAGCGGGGGGAGAAAGAGAGACCCAGTACTTC
.	TRBD2	TRBV6-1	TRBJ2-7	CASSDPSGRASYEQYF	TGTGCCAGCAGTGACCCTAGCGGGAGGGCCTCCTACGAGCAGTACTTC
.	.	TRBV5-4	TRBJ1-2	CASSLRGYGYTF	TGTGCCAGCAGCTTGAGAGGGTACGGCTACACCTTC
once	.	TRBV5-4	TRBJ1-2	CASLGPDYGYTF	TGTGCCAGCCTTGGGCCGGACTATGGCTACACCTTC
.	.	TRBV9	TRBJ1-1	CASSVATGTEAFF	TGTGCCAGCAGCGTAGCTACCGGGACTGAAGCTTTCTTT
.	.	TRBV5-1	TRBJ1-1	CASSVQGLVNTEAFF	TGCGCCAGCAGCGTCCAGGGTCTGGTGAACACTGAAGCTTTCTTT
.	TRBD1	TRBV6-1	TRBJ2-7	CASSEPGQGHEQYF	TGTGCCAGCAGTGAACCGGGACAGGGGCACGAGCAGTACTTC
.	.	TRBV28	TRBJ2-6	CANTGLVDGANVLTF	TGTGCCAACACAGGTCTGGTTGATGGGGCCAACGTCCTGACTTTC
.	.	TRBV2	TRBJ2-2	CASRRVNTGELFF	TGTGCCAGCAGGAGGGTGAACACCGGGGAGCTGTTTTTT
once	.	TRBV7-2	TRBJ2-1	CASSLGQGGEQFF	TGTGCCAGCAGCTTAGGCCAAGGGGGTGAGCAGTTCTTC
once	TRBD1	TRBV6-5	TRBJ1-3	CASSYRQGTGNTIYF	TGTGCCAGCAGTTACCGACAGGGAACTGGAAACACCATATATTTT
.	TRBD2	TRBV7-8	TRBJ2-5	CASSRTSGETQYF	TGTGCCAGCAGCCGGACTAGCGGTGAGACCCAGTACTTC
.	.	TRBV27	TRBJ2-7	CARAGSIPYEQYF	TGTGCCAGGGCCGGGTCTATACCCTACGAGCAGTACTTC
once	.	TRBV28	TRBJ2-6	CASSKQGSGANVLTF	TGTGCCAGCAGTAAACAGGGTTCTGGGGCCAACGTCCTGACTTTC
few	.	TRBV27	TRBJ2-3	CASSGALREYF	TGTGCCAGCAGTGGGGCCCTCCGGGAGTATTTT
.	.	TRBV10-1	TRBJ1-5	CATQARGNQPQHF	TGCGCCACCCAGGCGAGGGGCAATCAGCCCCAGCATTTT
.	TRBD2	TRBV11-2	TRBJ2-7	CASSPGGGRNLYEQYF	TGTGCCAGCAGCCCGGGGGGTGGGAGAAACCTCTACGAGCAGTACTTC
.	TRBD1	TRBV28	TRBJ1-1	CASSDRDRRDEAFF	TGTGCCAGCAGTGACAGGGATCGGAGAGATGAAGCTTTCTTT
.	TRBD2	TRBV28	TRBJ2-7	CASAGDGPNYEQYF	TGTGCCAGCGCGGGGGATGGCCCTAACTACGAGCAGTACTTC
.	TRBD2	TRBV6-1	TRBJ2-1	CASSGTSGSSYNEQFF	TGTGCCAGCAGTGGAACTAGCGGAAGCTCCTACAATGAGCAGTTCTTC
.	.	TRBV11-1	TRBJ2-3	CASSLEGHRTDTQYF	TGTGCCAGCAGCTTAGAGGGACACCGCACAGATACGCAGTATTTT
.	TRBD1	TRBV7-9	TRBJ2-7	CASSGDRATYEQYF	TGTGCCAGCAGCGGGGACAGGGCGACCTACGAGCAGTACTTC
.	.	TRBV6-5	TRBJ1-2	CASSLGGNYGYTF	TGTGCCAGCAGCCTAGGGGGTAACTATGGCTACACCTTC
.	.	TRBV6-5	TRBJ2-7	CASSYSRGSAYEQYF	TGTGCCAGCAGTTACAGCAGGGGAAGCGCCTACGAGCAGTACTTC
.	TRBD1	TRBV19	TRBJ2-7	CASSNQDRGPYEQYF	TGTGCCAGTAGTAATCAGGACAGGGGTCCCTACGAGCAGTACTTC
.	.	TRBV11-2	TRBJ2-3	CASSFTTGGDTQYF	TGTGCCAGCAGCTTTACGACAGGTGGCGATACGCAGTATTTT
.	TRBD1	TRBV5-5	TRBJ1-1	CASSYRGRNTEAFF	TGTGCCAGCAGCTACAGGGGCCGGAACACTGAAGCTTTCTTT
.	TRBD1	TRBV5-4	TRBJ2-7	CASSLDRGYEQYF	TGTGCCAGCAGCTTGGACAGGGGTTACGAGCAGTACTTC
.	.	TRBV27	TRBJ2-7	CASSWGLSGEQYF	TGTGCCAGCAGTTGGGGCCTGTCGGGCGAGCAGTACTTC
.	TRBD1	TRBV6-4	TRBJ1-2	CASNIQGPPNGYTF	TGTGCCAGCAACATACAGGGGCCCCCCAATGGCTACACCTTC
.	TRBD2	TRBV15	TRBJ2-2	CATSTQLAGGNTGELFF	TGTGCCACCAGCACTCAACTAGCGGGAGGGAACACCGGGGAGCTGTTTTTT
few	TRBD1	TRBV28	TRBJ2-7	CASSPGQTYEQYF	TGTGCCAGCAGCCCGGGACAGACCTACGAGCAGTACTTC
.	TRBD2	TRBV27	TRBJ2-7	CASSLFPGGEQYF	TGTGCCAGCAGTTTATTCCCGGGGGGGGAGCAGTACTTC
.	.	TRBV5-1	TRBJ1-5	CASSLQGLNQPQHF	TGCGCCAGCAGCTTGCAGGGATTGAATCAGCCCCAGCATTTT
.	TRBD2	TRBV27	TRBJ2-1	CASSPRTSGRYNEQFF	TGTGCCAGCAGCCCCAGGACTAGCGGGAGATACAATGAGCAGTTCTTC
.	TRBD2	TRBV14	TRBJ2-1	CASSQWRESLNEQFF	TGTGCCAGCAGCCAATGGCGGGAGAGTCTGAATGAGCAGTTCTTC
.	TRBD2	TRBV6-5	TRBJ2-2	CASRLLGGAGELFF	TGTGCCAGCAGACTACTCGGGGGGGCAGGGGAGCTGTTTTTT
.	.	TRBV28	TRBJ1-5	CASSFRGGQPQHF	TGTGCCAGCAGTTTTAGGGGCGGTCAGCCCCAGCATTTT
few	TRBD2	TRBV7-2	TRBJ2-1	CASSRGVREQFF	TGTGCCAGCAGTCGGGGGGTGCGTGAGCAGTTCTTC
.	.	TRBV4-1	TRBJ2-1	CASSPFSDIYNEQFF	TGCGCCAGCAGTCCTTTTTCGGACATTTACAATGAGCAGTTCTTC
once	TRBD2	TRBV9	TRBJ2-5	CASSEGLAKETQYF	TGTGCCAGCAGCGAAGGACTAGCGAAAGAGACCCAGTACTTC
.	.	TRBV18	TRBJ2-5	CASSPRGGAETQYF	TGTGCCAGCTCACCACGTGGGGGCGCCGAGACCCAGTACTTC
.	.	TRBV27	TRBJ1-4	CASSNGYTNEKLFF	TGTGCCAGTTCAAACGGGTATACTAATGAAAAACTGTTTTTT